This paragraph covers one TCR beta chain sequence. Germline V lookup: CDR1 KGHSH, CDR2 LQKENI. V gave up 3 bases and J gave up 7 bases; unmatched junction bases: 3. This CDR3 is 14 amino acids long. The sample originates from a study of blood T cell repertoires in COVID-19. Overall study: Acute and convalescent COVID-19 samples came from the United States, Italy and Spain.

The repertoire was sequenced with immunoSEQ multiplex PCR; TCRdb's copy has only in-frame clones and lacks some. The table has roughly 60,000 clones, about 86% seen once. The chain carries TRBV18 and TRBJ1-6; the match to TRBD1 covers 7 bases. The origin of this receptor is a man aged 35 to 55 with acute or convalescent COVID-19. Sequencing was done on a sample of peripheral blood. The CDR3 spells CASSPTGRNSPLHF. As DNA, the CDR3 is TGTGCCAGCTCACCGACAGGGAGAAATTCACCCCTCCACTTT.